This passage covers 12 T cell receptor beta chains from one sample sequenced in a study of regulatory T cells in long-lasting Graves disease. The time point is: newly diagnosed GD, antithyroid drugs for less than 3 months. The authors made the TCR library using RNA they extracted from PBMCs. CDR3-region Arm-PCR and iRepertoire HTBI primers produced the TCR beta libraries. From the multiplex PCR reads, TCRdb called clonotypes with MiXCR, one entry per CDR3 protein. This table has about 430,000 distinct CDR3 sequences, roughly 15% appearing once. The sample was also linked to a second study, of T cells in Graves' hyperthyroidism and ophthalmopathy.

The sample consisted of peripheral blood mononuclear cells (PBMCs), taken at new diagnosis, from a patient treated with antithyroid drugs. The receptor set was obtained from a woman aged 40-49 years with Graves disease.

This clonotype was found many times. The chain uses TRBV7-2 and TRBJ2-7, with 15 bases identical to TRBD2. CDR1 is SGHTA, CDR2 FQGNSA, per germline. With V trimmed by 5 bases and J by 2 bases, 4 bases remained unmatched. The CDR3 is made up of 16 amino acids. In DNA form, the CDR3 reads TGTGCCAGCAGCCTGGGACTAGCGGGAGGCCCCTACGAGCAGTACTTC. This codes for CASSLGLAGGPYEQYF.

The sample holds a few counts of this clonotype. This chain links TRBV6-2 or TRBV6-3 with TRBJ2-2; the match to TRBD2 covers 7 bases. CDR3 length equals 14 residues. The germline CDR1 and CDR2 sequences are MNHEY and SVGEGT. Trimming cost V 5 bases and J 6 bases; bases outside gene matches: 6. This chain's CDR3 is CASSAGGRAGELFF. Here the CDR3 DNA reads TGTGCCAGCAGTGCTGGCGGGAGAGCCGGGGAGCTGTTTTTT.

This chain links TRBV18 with TRBJ2-7, with TRBD1 identical over 7 bases. Germline lookup yields CDR1 KGHSH and CDR2 LQKENI. The CDR3 has 15 residues. Unmatched junction bases numbered 12, after V lost 4 bases and J lost 6 bases. DNA for the CDR3: TGTGCCAGCTCACGGTTGCAGGGGGATACAAGCGAGCAGTACTTC. It encodes CASSRLQGDTSEQYF.

This rearrangement joins TRBV25-1 to TRBJ1-2; D unclear. V lost 0 bases to trimming and J lost 0 bases, with 26 bases between them. The CDR3 length is 21 residues. Per germline, CDR1 MGHDK and CDR2 SYGVNS. In DNA form, the CDR3 reads TGTGCCAGCAGTGAATATTTTTCGGATGTACCCGGGAACCAATCTAACTATGGCTACACCTTC. Translated, it gives CASSEYFSDVPGNQSNYGYTF.

This clonotype was recorded a few times. The rearrangement links TRBV19 to TRBJ2-1, with 13 bases matching TRBD2. The CDR3 covers 18 residues. Germline loops: CDR1 LNHDA, CDR2 SQIVND (reference sequence). V lost 7 bases to trimming and J lost 7 bases; unmatched junction nucleotides: 16. Written as DNA, the CDR3 is TGTGCCAGTACCCCGGGACTAGCGGGACTATCGGGGATTAATGAGCAGTTCTTC. Translating it yields CASTPGLAGLSGINEQFF.

This clonotype was recorded at least ten times. J is TRBJ1-2 and V is TRBV18; possible D gene TRBD1, 5 bases. Germline assignment: CDR1 KGHSH and CDR2 LQKENI. Trimming took 2 bases from V and 3 from J, leaving 10 bases between them. CDR3 length equals 14 residues. Here the CDR3 DNA reads TGTGCCAGCTCACCAGGGGCGGTAGACTATGGCTACACCTTC. It translates to CASSPGAVDYGYTF.

The J gene is TRBJ1-5, the V gene TRBV2; D is uncertain. Germline CDR1 is SNHLY and CDR2 is FYNNEI. The CDR3 spans 13 residues. Trimming took off 4 bases at V and 2 bases at J, with 6 bases between the two ends. The CDR3 nucleotides are TGTGCCAGCAGTGTTAATGGCAATCAGCCCCAGCATTTT. It specifies CASSVNGNQPQHF.

This chain joins TRBV5-4 and TRBJ2-7; 8 nucleotides line up with TRBD2. Germline CDR1 is SGHNT and CDR2 is YYREEE (reference sequence). This CDR3 comprises 14 residues. J was trimmed by 4 bases and V by 4 bases; bases with no gene match: 7. The CDR3 sequence is CASSTGLGAYEQYF. CDR3 nucleotides: TGTGCCAGCAGCACGGGACTAGGGGCTTACGAGCAGTACTTC. The whole variable domain, remainder taken from reference TRBV5-4 and TRBJ2-7, is ETGVTQSPTHLIKTRGQQVTLRCSSQSGHNTVSWYQQALGQGPQFIFQYYREEENGRGNFPPRFSGLQFPNYSSELNVNALELDDSALYLCASSTGLGAYEQYFGPGTRLTVT.

This clonotype was counted many times. This sequence joins TRBV27 and TRBJ2-5; TRBD2 aligns across 7 bases. The CDR3 consists of 11 residues. CDR1 and CDR2 (germline): MNHEY, SMNVEV (reference sequence). With 8 bases clipped from V and 7 bases from J, the junction kept 4 bases outside the gene matches. CDR3 nucleotides: TGTGCCAGCGGGGGGGAATGGACCCAGTACTTC. This sequence encodes CASGGEWTQYF.

V gene TRBV20-1 combines with J gene TRBJ2-3; D is undetermined. The CDR3 is made up of 16 amino acids. Between the trimmed V and J ends, which lost 3 bases and 0 bases, there was a span of 16 bases. The germline V gene encodes CDR1 DFQATT and CDR2 SNEGSKA (reference sequence). DNA of the CDR3: TGCAGTGCTAGCGGCAGTAGAGATACTAGCACAGATACGCAGTATTTT. Its protein is CSASGSRDTSTDTQYF.

This clonotype turned up a few times. This chain joins TRBV11-1 and TRBJ2-1; the D call may be TRBD1 or TRBD2 (6 bases each). Trimming stripped 5 bases from V and 6 bases from J, with 17 bases between. Germline CDR1 SGHAT, CDR2 FQDESV (reference sequence). This CDR3 region has 15 residues. Here the CDR3 DNA reads TGTGCCAGCAGCCCCTCGGAGGGGGGCATCAATGAGCAGTTCTTC. Translated: CASSPSEGGINEQFF.

At least ten counts were recorded for this clonotype. The chain couples TRBV30 to TRBJ1-5; a weak D match, TRBD1 (6 bases). The CDR3 loop spans 16 amino acids. Germline lookup yields CDR1 GTSNPN and CDR2 SVGIG (reference sequence). The V end was cut by 0 bases, the J end by 2 bases, with 14 bases between. In nucleotides, the CDR3 is TGTGCCTGGAGTGTACGGGGGGCGGTGGGCAATCAGCCCCAGCATTTT. Residues: CAWSVRGAVGNQPQHF.